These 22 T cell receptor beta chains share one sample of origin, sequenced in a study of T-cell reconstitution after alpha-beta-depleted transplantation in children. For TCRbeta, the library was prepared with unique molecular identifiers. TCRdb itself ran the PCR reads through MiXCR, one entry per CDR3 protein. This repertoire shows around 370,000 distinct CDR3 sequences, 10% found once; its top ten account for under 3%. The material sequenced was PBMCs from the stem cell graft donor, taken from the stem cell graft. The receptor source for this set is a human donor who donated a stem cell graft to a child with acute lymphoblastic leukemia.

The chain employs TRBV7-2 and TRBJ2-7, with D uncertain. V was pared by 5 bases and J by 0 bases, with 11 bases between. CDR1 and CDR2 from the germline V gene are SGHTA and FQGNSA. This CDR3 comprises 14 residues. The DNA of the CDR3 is TGTGCCAGCAGCAACCACCGAAGCTCCTACGAGCAGTACTTC. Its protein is CASSNHRSSYEQYF. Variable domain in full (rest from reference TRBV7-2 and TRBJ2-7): GAGVSQSPSNKVTEKGKDVELRCDPISGHTALYWYRQSLGQGLEFLIYFQGNSAPDKSGLPSDRFSAERTGGSVSTLTIQRTQQEDSAVYLCASSNHRSSYEQYFGPGTRLTVT.

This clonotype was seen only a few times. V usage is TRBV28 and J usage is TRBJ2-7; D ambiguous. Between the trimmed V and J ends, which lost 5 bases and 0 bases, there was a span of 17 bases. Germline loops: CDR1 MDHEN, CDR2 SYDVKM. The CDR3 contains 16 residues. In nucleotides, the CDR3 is TGTGCCAGCAGTCCGATTTACACCTCCCCCTCCTACGAGCAGTACTTC. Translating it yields CASSPIYTSPSYEQYF.

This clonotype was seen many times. CDR3 in DNA: TGTGCCAGCAGCTCCGGGACTAGTACCTACGAGCAGTACTTC. Translation: CASSSGTSTYEQYF. The chain joins TRBV7-9 to TRBJ2-7; 8 nucleotides line up with TRBD2. The V gene's germline CDR1 is SEHNR and CDR2 FQNEAQ (reference sequence). The CDR3 length is 14 residues. Trimming at V came to 4 bases and at J to 2 bases, leaving 4 bases not matched to a gene.

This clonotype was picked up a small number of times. The CDR3 loop is CASSLGVWRADGWETQYF. The CDR3 bases are TGTGCCAGCAGCTTAGGGGTCTGGCGGGCGGATGGGTGGGAGACCCAGTACTTC. The chain links TRBV11-2 to TRBJ2-5; a weak D match, TRBD2 (5 bases). Between the trimmed V and J ends, which lost 1 base and 5 bases, there was a span of 23 bases. CDR3 length: 18 residues. The germline gives CDR1 SGHAT, CDR2 FQNNGV.

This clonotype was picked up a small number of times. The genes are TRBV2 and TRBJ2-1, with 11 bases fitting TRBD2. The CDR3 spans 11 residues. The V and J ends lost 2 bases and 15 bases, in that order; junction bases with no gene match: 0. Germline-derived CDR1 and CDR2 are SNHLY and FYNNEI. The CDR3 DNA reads TGTGCCAGCAGTGAACTAGCGGGGGGGTTCTTC. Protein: CASSELAGGFF.

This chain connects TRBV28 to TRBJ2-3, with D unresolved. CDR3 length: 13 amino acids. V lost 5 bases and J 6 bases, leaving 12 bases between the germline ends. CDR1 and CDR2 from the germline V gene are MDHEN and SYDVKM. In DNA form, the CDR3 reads TGTGCCAGCAGTCCCACGACCCCGGATACGCAGTATTTT. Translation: CASSPTTPDTQYF. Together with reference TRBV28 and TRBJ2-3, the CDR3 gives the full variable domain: DVKVTQSSRYLVKRTGEKVFLECVQDMDHENMFWYRQDPGLGLRLIYFSYDVKMKEKGDIPEGYSVSREKKERFSLILESASTNQTSMYLCASSPTTPDTQYFGPGTRLTVL.

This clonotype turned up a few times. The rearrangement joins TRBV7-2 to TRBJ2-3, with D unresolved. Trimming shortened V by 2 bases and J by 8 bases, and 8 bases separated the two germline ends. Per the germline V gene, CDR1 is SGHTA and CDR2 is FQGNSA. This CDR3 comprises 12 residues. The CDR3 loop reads CASSLNPATQYF. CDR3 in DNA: TGTGCCAGCAGCTTAAACCCCGCTACGCAGTATTTT. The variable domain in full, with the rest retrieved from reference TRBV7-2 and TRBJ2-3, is GAGVSQSPSNKVTEKGKDVELRCDPISGHTALYWYRQSLGQGLEFLIYFQGNSAPDKSGLPSDRFSAERTGGSVSTLTIQRTQQEDSAVYLCASSLNPATQYFGPGTRLTVL.

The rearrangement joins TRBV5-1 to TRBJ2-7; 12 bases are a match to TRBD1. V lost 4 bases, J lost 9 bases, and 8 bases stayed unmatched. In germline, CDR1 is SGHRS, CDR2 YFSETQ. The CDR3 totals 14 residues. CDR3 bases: TGCGCCAGCAGCCTCCGGGACAGGGGGCGCAGGCAGTACTTC. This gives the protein CASSLRDRGRRQYF.

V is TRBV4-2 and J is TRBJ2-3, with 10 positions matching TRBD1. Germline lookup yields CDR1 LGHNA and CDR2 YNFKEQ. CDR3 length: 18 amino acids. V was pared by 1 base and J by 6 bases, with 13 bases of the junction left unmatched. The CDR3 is CASSQGFKTGGFADTQYF. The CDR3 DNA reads TGTGCCAGCAGCCAAGGTTTCAAGACAGGGGGCTTCGCTGATACGCAGTATTTT.

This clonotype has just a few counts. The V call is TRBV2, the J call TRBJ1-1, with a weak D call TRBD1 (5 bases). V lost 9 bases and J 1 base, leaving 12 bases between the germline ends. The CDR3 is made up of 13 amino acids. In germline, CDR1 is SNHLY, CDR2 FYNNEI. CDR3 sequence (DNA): TGTGCCAGAGAGAATGGGGGGAACACTGAAGCTTTCTTT. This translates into CARENGGNTEAFF. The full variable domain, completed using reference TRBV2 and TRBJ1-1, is EPEVTQTPSHQVTQMGQEVILRCVPISNHLYFYWYRQILGQKVEFLVSFYNNEISEKSEIFDDQFSVERPDGSNFTLKIRSTKLEDSAMYFCARENGGNTEAFFGQGTRLTVV.

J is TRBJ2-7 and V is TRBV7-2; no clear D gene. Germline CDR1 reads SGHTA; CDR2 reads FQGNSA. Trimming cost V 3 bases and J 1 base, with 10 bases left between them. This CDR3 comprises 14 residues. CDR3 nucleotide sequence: TGTGCCAGCAGCTTTTCGGCCGGATCCTACGAGCAGTACTTC. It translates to CASSFSAGSYEQYF.

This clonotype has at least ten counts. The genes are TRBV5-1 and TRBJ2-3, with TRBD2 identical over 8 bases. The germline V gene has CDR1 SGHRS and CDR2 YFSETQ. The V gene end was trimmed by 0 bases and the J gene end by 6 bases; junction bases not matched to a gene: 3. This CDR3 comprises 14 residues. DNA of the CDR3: TGCGCCAGCAGCTTGGACGGGAGGGCCGATACGCAGTATTTT. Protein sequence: CASSLDGRADTQYF.

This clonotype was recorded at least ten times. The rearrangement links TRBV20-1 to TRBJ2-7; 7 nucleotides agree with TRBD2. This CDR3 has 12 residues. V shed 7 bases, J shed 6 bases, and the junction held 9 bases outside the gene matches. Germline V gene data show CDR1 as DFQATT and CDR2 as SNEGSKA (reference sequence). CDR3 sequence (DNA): TGCAGTGGGTCTGGACTAGTCGGCGAGCAGTACTTC. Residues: CSGSGLVGEQYF.

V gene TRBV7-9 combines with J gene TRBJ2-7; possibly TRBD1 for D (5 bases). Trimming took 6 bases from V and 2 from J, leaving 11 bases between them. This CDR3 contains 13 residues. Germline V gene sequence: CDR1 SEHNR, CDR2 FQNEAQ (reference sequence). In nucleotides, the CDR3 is TGTGCCAGCAGGGCAGGGCAGACCTACGAGCAGTACTTC. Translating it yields CASRAGQTYEQYF.

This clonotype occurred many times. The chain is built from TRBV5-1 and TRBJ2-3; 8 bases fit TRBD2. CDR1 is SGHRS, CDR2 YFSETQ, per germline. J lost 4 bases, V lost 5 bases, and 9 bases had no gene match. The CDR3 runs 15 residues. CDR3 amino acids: CASSLSGIGADTQYF. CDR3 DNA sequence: TGCGCCAGCAGTCTTAGCGGGATAGGGGCAGATACGCAGTATTTT.

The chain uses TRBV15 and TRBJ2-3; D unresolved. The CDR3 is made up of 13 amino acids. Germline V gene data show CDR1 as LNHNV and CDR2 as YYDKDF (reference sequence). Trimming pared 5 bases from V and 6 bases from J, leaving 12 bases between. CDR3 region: CATSDLRWDTQYF. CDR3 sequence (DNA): TGTGCCACCAGCGACCTTAGGTGGGATACGCAGTATTTT.

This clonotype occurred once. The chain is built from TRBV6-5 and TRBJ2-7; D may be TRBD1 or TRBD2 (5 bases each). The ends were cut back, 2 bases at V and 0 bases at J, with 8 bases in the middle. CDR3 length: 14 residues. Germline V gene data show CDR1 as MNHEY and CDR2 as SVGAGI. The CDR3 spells CASSYQGASYEQYF. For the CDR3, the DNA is TGTGCCAGCAGTTACCAGGGAGCCTCCTACGAGCAGTACTTC.

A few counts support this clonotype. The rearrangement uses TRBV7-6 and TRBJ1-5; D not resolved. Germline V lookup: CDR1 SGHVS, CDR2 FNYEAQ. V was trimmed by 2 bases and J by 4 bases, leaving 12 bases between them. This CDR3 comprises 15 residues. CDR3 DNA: TGTGCCAGCAGCTTATCCGGGCCTCCTAATCAGCCCCAGCATTTT. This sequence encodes CASSLSGPPNQPQHF.

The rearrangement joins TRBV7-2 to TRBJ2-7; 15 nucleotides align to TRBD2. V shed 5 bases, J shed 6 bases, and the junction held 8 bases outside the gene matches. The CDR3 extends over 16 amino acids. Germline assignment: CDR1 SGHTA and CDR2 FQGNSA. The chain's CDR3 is CASSPHPGLAGGEQYF. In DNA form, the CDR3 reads TGTGCCAGCAGCCCCCATCCGGGACTAGCGGGAGGCGAGCAGTACTTC.

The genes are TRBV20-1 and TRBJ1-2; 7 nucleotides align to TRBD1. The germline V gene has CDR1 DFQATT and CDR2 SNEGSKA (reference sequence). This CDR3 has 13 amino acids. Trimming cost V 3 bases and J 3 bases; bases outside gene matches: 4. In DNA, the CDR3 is TGCAGTGCTAGCGTGCAGGGGGACTATGGCTACACCTTC. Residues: CSASVQGDYGYTF.

The CDR3 here is CATSRDSTSGPYEQYF. In nucleotides, the CDR3 is TGTGCCACCAGCAGAGATAGTACTAGCGGACCCTACGAGCAGTACTTC. The chain joins TRBV15 to TRBJ2-7, with 8 bases matching TRBD2. The germline V gene has CDR1 LNHNV and CDR2 YYDKDF (reference sequence). This CDR3 region has 16 residues. Trimming took 0 bases from V and 2 from J; bases not matched to a gene: 6.

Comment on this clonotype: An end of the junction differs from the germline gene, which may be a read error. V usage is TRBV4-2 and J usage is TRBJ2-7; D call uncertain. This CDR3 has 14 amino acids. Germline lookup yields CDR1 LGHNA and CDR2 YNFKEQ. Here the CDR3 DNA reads TGTGCCAGCAGCCAAGTGCAAGTAACCTACGACCAGTACTTC. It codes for CASSQVQVTYDQYF.